This T cell receptor (beta chain) was found in a study of shared clonotypes between healthy human individuals. Profiling relied on immunoSEQ multiplex PCR, and the TCRdb table lists in-frame clones only, not all of them. The table records 2 million to 2.5 million clones, about 94% of them present only once. This clone occurred once. Its specificity is not known. V lost 4 bases, J lost 7 bases, and 7 bases stayed unmatched. Germline loops: CDR1 SGHRS, CDR2 YFSETQ. CDR3 length equals 14 residues. Findings and limits, study-wide: The study generally estimated greater richness for naive than memory subsets.

The split of CD4+ cells yielded CD45RA+ naive and CD45RA-negative memory subsets. Sequencing was carried out using naive CD4+ T cells sorted from blood. Sample subset: CD45RA+ positively selected. The TCR originated in a man younger than 30 in good health. This rearrangement joins TRBV5-1 to TRBJ2-1; 8 positions match TRBD1. The CDR3 sequence: CASSLGQESNEQFF. CDR3 DNA: TGCGCCAGCAGCCTGGGACAGGAGTCAAATGAGCAGTTCTTC.